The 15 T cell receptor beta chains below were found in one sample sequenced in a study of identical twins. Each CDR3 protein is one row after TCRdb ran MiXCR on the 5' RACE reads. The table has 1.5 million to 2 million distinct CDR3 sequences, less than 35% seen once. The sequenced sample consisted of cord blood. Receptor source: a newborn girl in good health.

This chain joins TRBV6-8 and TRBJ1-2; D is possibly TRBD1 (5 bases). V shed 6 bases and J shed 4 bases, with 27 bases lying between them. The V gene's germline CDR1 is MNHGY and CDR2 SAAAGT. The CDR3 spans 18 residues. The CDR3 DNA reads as TGTGCCAGCAGAACGGTCCCCCCGTGGACAAGGCTCTTCTATGGCTACACCTTC. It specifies CASRTVPPWTRLFYGYTF.

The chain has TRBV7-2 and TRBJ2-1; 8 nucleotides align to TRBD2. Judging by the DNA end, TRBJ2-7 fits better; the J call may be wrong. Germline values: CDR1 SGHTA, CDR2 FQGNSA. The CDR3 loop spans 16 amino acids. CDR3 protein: CASSLEIQRGYNEQYF. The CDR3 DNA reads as TGTGCCAGCAGCTTAGAGATCCAGCGGGGGTACAATGAGCAGTACTTC.

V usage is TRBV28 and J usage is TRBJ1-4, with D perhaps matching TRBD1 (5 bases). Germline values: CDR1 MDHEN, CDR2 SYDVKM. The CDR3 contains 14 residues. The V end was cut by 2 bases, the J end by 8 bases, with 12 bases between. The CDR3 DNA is TGTGCCAGCAGTTTAGGGGCAAGGGGCGAAAAACTGTTTTTT. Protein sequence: CASSLGARGEKLFF.

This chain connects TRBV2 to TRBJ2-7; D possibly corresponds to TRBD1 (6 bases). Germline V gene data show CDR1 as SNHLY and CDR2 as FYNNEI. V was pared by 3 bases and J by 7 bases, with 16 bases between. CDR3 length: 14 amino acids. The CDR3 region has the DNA TGTGCCAGCAGTGACCTTACAGGGAACAATGAGCAGTACTTC. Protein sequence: CASSDLTGNNEQYF.

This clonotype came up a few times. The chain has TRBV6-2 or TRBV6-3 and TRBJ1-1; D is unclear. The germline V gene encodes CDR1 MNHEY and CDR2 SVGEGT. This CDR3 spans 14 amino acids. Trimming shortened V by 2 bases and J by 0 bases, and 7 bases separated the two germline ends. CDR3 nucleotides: TGTGCCAGCAGTTACGGGTTCTTGAACACTGAAGCTTTCTTT. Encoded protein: CASSYGFLNTEAFF.

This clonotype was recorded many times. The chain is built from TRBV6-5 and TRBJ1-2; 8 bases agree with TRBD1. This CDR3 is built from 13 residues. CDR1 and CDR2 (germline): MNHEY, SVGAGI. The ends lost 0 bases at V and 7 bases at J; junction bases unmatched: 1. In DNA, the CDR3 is TGTGCCAGCAGTTACTCAGGACAGGGTGGCTACACCTTC. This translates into CASSYSGQGGYTF.

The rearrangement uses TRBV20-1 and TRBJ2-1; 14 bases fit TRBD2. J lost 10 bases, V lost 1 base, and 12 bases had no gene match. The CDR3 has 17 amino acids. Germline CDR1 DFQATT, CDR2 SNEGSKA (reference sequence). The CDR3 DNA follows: TGCAGTGCTAGAGCCCCGGGACTAGCGGGGGTAATGGGGGAGCAGTTCTTC. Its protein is CSARAPGLAGVMGEQFF.

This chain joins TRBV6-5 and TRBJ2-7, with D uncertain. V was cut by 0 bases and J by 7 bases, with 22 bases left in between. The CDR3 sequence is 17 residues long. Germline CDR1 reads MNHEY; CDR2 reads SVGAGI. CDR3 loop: CASSYSSGSDPYNEQYF. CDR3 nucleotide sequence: TGTGCCAGCAGTTACTCTTCCGGGTCTGACCCCTACAATGAGCAGTACTTC.

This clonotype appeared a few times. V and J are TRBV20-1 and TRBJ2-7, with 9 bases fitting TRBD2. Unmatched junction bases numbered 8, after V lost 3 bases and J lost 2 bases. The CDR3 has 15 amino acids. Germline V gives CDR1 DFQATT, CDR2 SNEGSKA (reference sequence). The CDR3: CSASSSGGSPYEQYF. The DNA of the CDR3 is TGCAGTGCTAGCAGTAGCGGGGGTTCGCCCTACGAGCAGTACTTC.

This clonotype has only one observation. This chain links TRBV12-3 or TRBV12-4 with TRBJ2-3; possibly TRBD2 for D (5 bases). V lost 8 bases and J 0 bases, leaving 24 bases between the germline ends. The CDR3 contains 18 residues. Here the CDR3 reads CASRAYPGIAPSTDTQYF. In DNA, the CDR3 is TGTGCCAGCCGTGCCTACCCCGGGATAGCTCCTAGCACAGATACGCAGTATTTT.

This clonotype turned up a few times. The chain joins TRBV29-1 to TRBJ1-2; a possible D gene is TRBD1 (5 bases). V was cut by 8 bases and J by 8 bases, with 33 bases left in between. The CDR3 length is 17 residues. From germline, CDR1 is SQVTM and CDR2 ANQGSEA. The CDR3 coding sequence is TGCAGCCTCATCCGAACACCTCCGGGGGAGTGGGGTGGCGGCTACACCTTC. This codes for CSLIRTPPGEWGGGYTF.

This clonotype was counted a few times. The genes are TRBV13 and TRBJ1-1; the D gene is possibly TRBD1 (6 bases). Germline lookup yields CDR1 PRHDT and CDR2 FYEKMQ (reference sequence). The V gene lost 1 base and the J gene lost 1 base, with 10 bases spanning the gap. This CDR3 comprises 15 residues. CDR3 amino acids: CASSLVWGANTEAFF. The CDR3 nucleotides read TGTGCCAGCAGCTTAGTTTGGGGGGCGAACACTGAAGCTTTCTTT.

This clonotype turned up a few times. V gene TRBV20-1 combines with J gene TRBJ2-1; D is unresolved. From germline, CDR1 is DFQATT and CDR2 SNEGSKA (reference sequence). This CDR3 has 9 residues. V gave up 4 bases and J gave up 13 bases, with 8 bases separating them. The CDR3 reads CSATGCQFF. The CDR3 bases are TGCAGTGCTACTGGGTGCCAGTTCTTC.

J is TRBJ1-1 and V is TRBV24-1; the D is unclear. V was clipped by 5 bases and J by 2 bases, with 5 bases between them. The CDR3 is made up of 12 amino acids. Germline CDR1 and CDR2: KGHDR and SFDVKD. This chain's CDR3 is CATSASNTEAFF. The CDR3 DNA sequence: TGTGCCACCAGTGCAAGCAACACTGAAGCTTTCTTT.

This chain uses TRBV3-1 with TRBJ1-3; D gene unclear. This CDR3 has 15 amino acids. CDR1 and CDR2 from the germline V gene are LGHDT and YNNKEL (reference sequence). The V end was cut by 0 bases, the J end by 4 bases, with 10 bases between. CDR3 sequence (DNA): TGTGCCAGCAGCCAAGATAACGTCCTCGGAAACACCATATATTTT. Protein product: CASSQDNVLGNTIYF.